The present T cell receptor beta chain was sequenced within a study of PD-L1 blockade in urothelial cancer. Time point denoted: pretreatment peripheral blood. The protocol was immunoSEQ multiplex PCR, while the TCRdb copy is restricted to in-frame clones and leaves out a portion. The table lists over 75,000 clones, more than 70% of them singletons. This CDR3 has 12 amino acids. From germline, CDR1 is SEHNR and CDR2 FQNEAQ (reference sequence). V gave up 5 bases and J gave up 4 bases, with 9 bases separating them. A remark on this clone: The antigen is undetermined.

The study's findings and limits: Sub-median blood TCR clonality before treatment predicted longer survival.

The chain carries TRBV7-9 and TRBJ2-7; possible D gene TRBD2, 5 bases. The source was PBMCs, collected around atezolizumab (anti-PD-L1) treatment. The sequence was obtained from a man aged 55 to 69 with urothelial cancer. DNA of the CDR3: TGTGCCAGCAGCCGCACGGGGTACGAGCAGTACTTC. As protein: CASSRTGYEQYF.